The 21 T cell receptor beta chains listed next were all sequenced from one sample in a study of T cell responses to AZD1222 COVID-19 vaccine. Assay used: immunoSEQ multiplex PCR; TCRdb lists only in-frame clones, some missing. The data show roughly 70,000 clones, 75% to 90% seen once. Sample: peripheral blood, taken on day 0 of AZD1222 vaccination. The receptors here all came from an adult in good health.

Regarding this clone: Possible read error: a much larger clone is one base away. This chain joins TRBV7-9 and TRBJ1-2; D ambiguous. In germline, CDR1 is SEHNR, CDR2 FQNEAQ (reference sequence). The V end lost 6 bases, the J end lost 5 bases, and 13 bases lay between the germline ends. The CDR3 length is 13 residues. CDR3 residues: CASRSRLQYGYTF. The CDR3 DNA is TGTGCCAGCAGGTCAAGGCTCCAGTATGGCTACACCTTC.

The genes are TRBV11-2 and TRBJ1-1; D is possibly TRBD1 (5 bases). The germline V gene has CDR1 SGHAT and CDR2 FQNNGV. V gave up 4 bases and J gave up 6 bases, with 12 bases separating them. This CDR3 region has 13 residues. The CDR3 is CASSSWGLAEAFF. The CDR3, as DNA: TGTGCCAGCAGCTCTTGGGGGTTGGCTGAAGCTTTCTTT.

In nucleotides, the CDR3 is TGTGCCAGCAGTGACTCGATGAGCAGCTCCTACAATGAGCAGTTCTTC. Residues: CASSDSMSSSYNEQFF. The chain uses TRBV6-4 and TRBJ2-1; D gene uncertain. The germline gives CDR1 MRHNA, CDR2 SNTAGT. The CDR3 extends over 16 amino acids. The V end was cut by 0 bases, the J end by 0 bases, with 9 bases between.

This chain uses TRBV30 with TRBJ1-2, with a weak D call TRBD1 (6 bases). Deletions cut 5 bases from V and 6 bases from J, with 13 bases between. CDR3 length: 12 amino acids. Germline-derived CDR1 and CDR2 are GTSNPN and SVGIG (reference sequence). CDR3 DNA: TGTGCCTGGGATCAGGGGTATAATGGCTACACCTTC. It yields the protein CAWDQGYNGYTF.

The chain links TRBV23-1 to TRBJ2-4; 8 bases map to TRBD2. TRBV23-1 is treated as an ORF (open reading frame) with a function not yet certain. The CDR3 is made up of 20 amino acids. The trim removed 1 base at V and 0 bases at J, leaving 14 bases unmatched. CDR3 sequence: CASSQFGGGRLPIAKNIQYF. DNA of the CDR3: TGCGCCAGCAGTCAATTCGGGGGCGGGAGGCTCCCTATAGCCAAAAACATTCAGTACTTC.

The chain couples TRBV19 to TRBJ1-2; D gene unclear. The CDR3 runs to 12 residues. Germline-derived CDR1 and CDR2 are LNHDA and SQIVND (reference sequence). Trimming pared 2 bases from V and 4 bases from J, leaving 5 bases between. The CDR3: CASSISVYGYTF. The CDR3 bases are TGTGCCAGTAGTATATCCGTCTATGGCTACACCTTC.

This sequence joins TRBV25-1 and TRBJ2-1; the D is unclear. Trimming took off 1 base at V and 15 bases at J, with 7 bases between the two ends. Germline loops: CDR1 MGHDK, CDR2 SYGVNS. The CDR3 length is 10 residues. The CDR3 DNA follows: TGTGCCAGCAGTGAATTTTTTTGGTTCTTC. The encoded protein is CASSEFFWFF.

The rearrangement links TRBV7-9 to TRBJ2-7; D uncertain. V shed 3 bases and J shed 3 bases, with 9 bases lying between them. CDR3 length: 13 amino acids. Looked up from germline, CDR1 is SEHNR and CDR2 is FQNEAQ (reference sequence). As DNA, the CDR3 is TGTGCCAGCAGCTTGCCCCCTCTCTACGAGCAGTACTTC. As protein: CASSLPPLYEQYF.

V and J are TRBV10-2 and TRBJ1-2, with 7 nucleotides matching TRBD1. This CDR3 has 13 residues. The junction had 3 bases not matched to a gene; V was cut back by 3 bases and J by 5 bases. Germline V lookup: CDR1 WSHSY, CDR2 SAAADI. CDR3 sequence (DNA): TGCGCCAGCAGTGAAGGGACAGCGTATGGCTACACCTTC. This sequence encodes CASSEGTAYGYTF.

In this sample, this clone turned up once. CDR3: CASSQYRMWDTEAFF. CDR3 nucleotides: TGTGCCAGCAGCCAATACAGGATGTGGGACACTGAAGCTTTCTTT. The chain employs TRBV14 and TRBJ1-1; TRBD1 is a possible D gene (5 bases). Trimming took off 2 bases at V and 3 bases at J, with 13 bases between the two ends. Looked up from germline, CDR1 is SGHDN and CDR2 is FVKESK. There are 15 residues in the CDR3.

The V call is TRBV5-1, the J call TRBJ2-3, with D perhaps TRBD2 (7 bases). V lost 5 bases, J lost 2 bases, and 12 bases lay in between. Looked up from germline, CDR1 is SGHRS and CDR2 is YFSETQ. The CDR3 loop spans 14 amino acids. The CDR3 sequence: CASRPGGLTDTQYF. CDR3 DNA sequence: TGCGCCAGCAGGCCCGGGGGGCTCACAGATACGCAGTATTTT. The full variable domain, in which reference TRBV5-1 and TRBJ2-3 provide the parts outside the CDR3, is KAGVTQTPRYLIKTRGQQVTLSCSPISGHRSVSWYQQTPGQGLQFLFEYFSETQRNKGNFPGRFSGRQFSNSRSEMNVSTLELGDSALYLCASRPGGLTDTQYFGPGTRLTVL.

This chain links TRBV27 with TRBJ1-5; no clear D. Germline V gene data show CDR1 as MNHEY and CDR2 as SMNVEV (reference sequence). The length of the CDR3 is 15 residues. V gave up 1 base and J gave up 5 bases, with 12 bases separating them. The CDR3 sequence is CASSLYVGRDQPQHF. In DNA form, the CDR3 reads TGTGCCAGCAGTTTATATGTGGGAAGGGATCAGCCCCAGCATTTT.

The chain uses TRBV5-6 and TRBJ2-2, with D possibly being TRBD1 or TRBD2 (5 bases each). The germline CDR1 and CDR2 sequences are SGHDT and YYEEEE. CDR3 size: 15 residues. Deletions cut 4 bases from V and 7 bases from J, with 17 bases between. CDR3: CASSITGTSRGELFF. The DNA of the CDR3 is TGTGCCAGCAGCATAACCGGGACCTCCCGCGGGGAGCTGTTTTTT.

The CDR3: CASTRGGYNHGYTF. Here the CDR3 DNA reads TGTGCCAGCACCCGGGGAGGCTACAATCATGGCTACACCTTC. This chain uses TRBV2 with TRBJ1-2; D is unclear. V was trimmed by 7 bases and J by 6 bases, leaving 18 bases between them. The CDR3 covers 14 residues. The V gene's germline CDR1 is SNHLY and CDR2 FYNNEI.

The rearrangement links TRBV6-2 or TRBV6-3 to TRBJ1-2; D is undetermined. CDR3 size: 13 residues. The germline V gene encodes CDR1 MNHEY and CDR2 SVGEGT. With 2 bases removed from V and 9 bases from J, the gap between germline ends came to 13 bases. The CDR3 loop is CASSYHSLGSYTF. DNA of the CDR3: TGTGCCAGCAGTTACCACAGCCTAGGAAGCTACACCTTC.

V is TRBV12-3 or TRBV12-4 and J is TRBJ2-1, with a possible D match to TRBD2 (5 bases). V lost 6 bases and J 8 bases, leaving 14 bases between the germline ends. The CDR3 has 13 amino acids. The CDR3 loop reads CASRISGSDEQFF. In DNA form, the CDR3 reads TGTGCCAGCAGGATTAGTGGGAGCGATGAGCAGTTCTTC.

The chain recombines TRBV6-5 with TRBJ2-3; D uncertain. This CDR3 is 15 amino acids long. Germline CDR1 MNHEY, CDR2 SVGAGI. The V gene lost 3 bases and the J gene lost 2 bases, with 12 bases spanning the gap. CDR3 sequence: CASSYRGEITDTQYF. For the CDR3, the DNA is TGTGCCAGCAGTTATCGTGGAGAGATCACAGATACGCAGTATTTT.

As DNA, the CDR3 is TGCGCCAGCAGGGCGGGGGTCCAAGAGACCCAGTACTTC. It yields the protein CASRAGVQETQYF. J is TRBJ2-5 and V is TRBV5-1; 7 nucleotides align to TRBD2. This CDR3 spans 13 amino acids. Germline V lookup: CDR1 SGHRS, CDR2 YFSETQ. V gave up 5 bases and J gave up 1 base; unmatched junction bases: 2. Supplemented by reference TRBV5-1 and TRBJ2-5, the full variable domain reads KAGVTQTPRYLIKTRGQQVTLSCSPISGHRSVSWYQQTPGQGLQFLFEYFSETQRNKGNFPGRFSGRQFSNSRSEMNVSTLELGDSALYLCASRAGVQETQYFGPGTRLLVL.

This clone was seen once. V is TRBV6-1 and J is TRBJ1-1, with no clear D. The germline V gene encodes CDR1 MNHNS and CDR2 SASEGT. The CDR3 covers 14 residues. Trimming cost V 0 bases and J 4 bases, with 9 bases left between them. CDR3 region: CASSEAPEGTEAFF. In DNA, the CDR3 is TGTGCCAGCAGTGAAGCCCCAGAAGGCACTGAAGCTTTCTTT.

This clone was seen only once. The chain combines TRBV7-3 with TRBJ1-4; TRBD1 aligns across 8 bases. Trimming took 9 bases from V and 10 from J; bases not matched to a gene: 10. The CDR3 totals 13 residues. Germline values: CDR1 SGHTA, CDR2 FQGTGA. CDR3 sequence reads: CASSQDRASKLFF. Written as DNA, the CDR3 is TGTGCCAGTTCACAGGACAGGGCCTCAAAACTGTTTTTT.

The sample holds one count of this clone. The chain recombines TRBV7-9 with TRBJ2-7; tentative D call: TRBD1 (5 bases). From germline, CDR1 is SEHNR and CDR2 FQNEAQ (reference sequence). V shed 5 bases and J shed 0 bases, with 17 bases lying between them. The CDR3 is 16 residues long. The CDR3 coding sequence is TGTGCCAGCAGCCCTATTCTTCAGGGCGCCTCCTACGAGCAGTACTTC. Translation gives CASSPILQGASYEQYF.